Each of the 30 T cell receptor beta chains below was sequenced from the same sample in a study of cytomegalovirus exposure and HLA in healthy donors. The data were produced by immunoSEQ multiplex PCR, yet TCRdb's version contains in-frame clones alone and is incomplete. The sample comprises 70,000 to 80,000 clones, 90% to 95% of which are singletons, and 2% to 2.5% rests with the top ten. The sample consisted of PBMCs. Receptors originate from a woman in her late teens or twenties in good health and CMV-seronegative.

CDR3 in amino acids: CASKGERNPTRSPQHF. The CDR3 DNA reads TGTGCCAGTAAGGGGGAGAGGAACCCAACCCGGTCGCCCCAGCATTTT. The chain recombines TRBV19 with TRBJ1-5; tentatively, D is TRBD1 (6 bases). Germline V gene lookup returns CDR1 LNHDA and CDR2 SQIVND (reference sequence). CDR3 length: 16 amino acids. V gave up 7 bases and J gave up 9 bases, with 25 bases separating them.

About this clone itself: The germline gene is not matched at one end of the junction; a read error may be the cause. V gene TRBV5-1 combines with J gene TRBJ1-3; no firm D call. The length of the CDR3 is 15 residues. Germline CDR1 reads SGHRS; CDR2 reads YFSETQ. In nucleotides, the CDR3 is TGCGCCAGCAGCTTCGGCGGACTCGCTGGGAACACCATATATTTT. Its translation is CASSFGGLAGNTIYF. Using reference TRBV5-1 and TRBJ1-3 for the parts outside the CDR3, the full variable domain is KAGVTQTPRYLIKTRGQQVTLSCSPISGHRSVSWYQQTPGQGLQFLFEYFSETQRNKGNFPGRFSGRQFSNSRSEMNVSTLELGDSALYLCASSFGGLAGNTIYFGEGSWLTVV.

The rearrangement links TRBV10-2 to TRBJ2-7, with a weak D call TRBD2 (6 bases). CDR1 is WSHSY and CDR2 is SAAADI in the germline V gene. The CDR3 has 15 residues. The V gene lost 1 base and the J gene lost 2 bases, with 12 bases spanning the gap. The CDR3 loop reads CASSELVAEPYEQYF. Here the CDR3 DNA reads TGCGCCAGCAGTGAGTTGGTAGCGGAACCCTACGAGCAGTACTTC.

The J gene is TRBJ1-2, the V gene TRBV5-6, with TRBD1 as a possible D gene (6 bases). The CDR3 loop spans 13 amino acids. Germline-derived CDR1 and CDR2 are SGHDT and YYEEEE. Trimming removed 2 bases from V and 4 bases from J, with 9 bases in between. For the CDR3, the DNA is TGTGCCAGCAGCTTTAGGGGGTCCTATGGCTACACCTTC. Residues: CASSFRGSYGYTF.

CDR3 residues: CASSLTESFEQYF. The CDR3 DNA reads TGTGCCAGCAGCTTAACAGAATCGTTCGAGCAGTACTTC. J is TRBJ2-7 and V is TRBV7-9; D remains ambiguous. V was shortened by 2 bases and J by 6 bases, with 11 bases between the two germline ends. In germline, CDR1 is SEHNR, CDR2 FQNEAQ (reference sequence). CDR3 length: 13 residues.

Here the CDR3 reads CASSSAGLYGYTF. CDR3 nucleotides: TGTGCCAGCAGTTCCGCAGGGCTATATGGCTACACCTTC. The genes are TRBV28 and TRBJ1-2, with a possible D match to TRBD1 (5 bases). Germline V gene data show CDR1 as MDHEN and CDR2 as SYDVKM. V was pared by 4 bases and J by 5 bases, with 11 bases between. CDR3 length equals 13 residues.

The chain uses TRBV7-9 and TRBJ2-7, with D possibly TRBD1 on 6 matching bases. From germline, CDR1 is SEHNR and CDR2 FQNEAQ (reference sequence). The germline V and J ends were trimmed by 5 bases and 4 bases, with 15 bases remaining between them. This CDR3 region has 14 residues. CDR3 sequence: CASSRDTEPYEQYF. In DNA form, the CDR3 reads TGTGCCAGCAGCAGGGACACCGAACCGTACGAGCAGTACTTC.

The CDR3 DNA reads as TGTGCCAGCAGTTCAAGGGCCACAGGACGGAACTATGGCTACACCTTC. As protein: CASSSRATGRNYGYTF. This rearrangement joins TRBV27 to TRBJ1-2; D is perhaps TRBD1 (5 bases). The CDR3 contains 16 residues. Germline V CDR1 and CDR2: MNHEY, SMNVEV (reference sequence). Trimming took 4 bases from V and 2 from J, leaving 17 bases between them.

V gene TRBV19 combines with J gene TRBJ1-5; 7 bases are shared with TRBD1. The V segment lost 9 bases and the J segment 1 base; nucleotides outside the gene matches: 12. The germline gives CDR1 LNHDA, CDR2 SQIVND (reference sequence). CDR3 length: 16 amino acids. CDR3 residues: CASSYLTGSSNQPQHF. CDR3 nucleotide sequence: TGTGCCAGCTCTTACCTGACAGGGAGCAGCAATCAGCCCCAGCATTTT.

The chain combines TRBV4-3 with TRBJ2-3, with TRBD2 matching over 10 bases. This CDR3 region has 15 residues. Trimming cost V 6 bases and J 7 bases; bases outside gene matches: 10. In germline, CDR1 is LGHNA, CDR2 YSLEER. The CDR3 nucleotides are TGCGCCAGCAGTCCTAAGCGGGGGGGGGCCAATACGCAGTATTTT. The encoded protein is CASSPKRGGANTQYF.

The gene calls are TRBV7-6 and TRBJ2-1, with 8 bases lining up with TRBD2. The length of the CDR3 is 15 residues. CDR1 is SGHVS, CDR2 FNYEAQ, per germline. With V trimmed by 3 bases and J by 4 bases, 5 bases remained unmatched. Here the CDR3 DNA reads TGTGCCAGCAGCTTGCGGACTAGCAGATACAATGAGCAGTTCTTC. It encodes CASSLRTSRYNEQFF. The variable domain in full, completed from reference TRBV7-6 and TRBJ2-1, reads GAGVSQSPRYKVTKRGQDVALRCDPISGHVSLYWYRQALGQGPEFLTYFNYEAQQDKSGLPNDRFSAERPEGSISTLTIQRTEQRDSAMYRCASSLRTSRYNEQFFGPGTRLTVL.

The gene calls are TRBV6-1 and TRBJ2-7; no definite D call. CDR1 MNHNS and CDR2 SASEGT come from the germline V gene. CDR3 length equals 16 residues. Trimming took off 0 bases at V and 1 base at J, with 13 bases between the two ends. The CDR3 DNA follows: TGTGCCAGCAGTGAAGCTGTTAGTTTCTATTCCTACGAGCAGTACTTC. Protein: CASSEAVSFYSYEQYF.

This clone has just one count. The chain is built from TRBV30 and TRBJ2-1; 7 nucleotides match TRBD2. CDR1 and CDR2 (germline): GTSNPN, SVGIG (reference sequence). J was trimmed by 6 bases and V by 5 bases; bases with no gene match: 7. The CDR3 has 13 residues. The CDR3 DNA follows: TGTGCCTGGGGACTAGGAGGTAGCAATGAGCAGTTCTTC. Its protein is CAWGLGGSNEQFF.

The rearrangement links TRBV9 to TRBJ2-7, with D possibly TRBD1 on 6 matching bases. Germline CDR1 SGDLS, CDR2 YYNGEE. The CDR3 has 15 amino acids. V was pared by 1 base and J by 4 bases, with 15 bases between. CDR3 coding DNA: TGTGCCAGCAGCGTATCCTCCGGGACACCTTACGAGCAGTACTTC. This codes for CASSVSSGTPYEQYF.

J is TRBJ1-2 and V is TRBV7-2; no clear D. The CDR3 contains 15 residues. Germline V lookup: CDR1 SGHTA, CDR2 FQGNSA. Trimming removed 6 bases from V and 1 base from J, with 15 bases in between. In nucleotides, the CDR3 is TGTGCCAGCAGACCATCAGTTCGGAGTAACTATGGCTACACCTTC. This sequence encodes CASRPSVRSNYGYTF.

As for this clone: The junction departs from germline at one end; a sequencing error may be responsible. V and J are TRBV6-1 and TRBJ2-2, with 7 positions matching TRBD1. Germline assignment: CDR1 MNHNS and CDR2 SASEGT. This CDR3 has 15 residues. The CDR3 region has the DNA TGTGCCTGCAGTGCCAGTCCCGGGACAGTCGGGGAGCTGTTTTTT. It specifies CACSASPGTVGELFF.

The V call is TRBV4-2, the J call TRBJ1-6; TRBD1 might be the D (5 bases). Germline assignment: CDR1 LGHNA and CDR2 YNFKEQ. V lost 0 bases to trimming and J lost 7 bases, with 16 bases between them. The CDR3 sequence is 17 residues long. The CDR3 nucleotides read TGTGCCAGCAGCCAAGACCCCATGATCAGGGTAAATTCACCCCTCCACTTT. Residues: CASSQDPMIRVNSPLHF.

V is TRBV19 and J is TRBJ1-5; D is perhaps TRBD1 (5 bases). The V gene's germline CDR1 is LNHDA and CDR2 SQIVND (reference sequence). Trimming took 5 bases from V and 1 from J, leaving 15 bases between them. This CDR3 comprises 16 residues. CDR3 residues: CASSLSAGMSNQPQHF. CDR3 DNA: TGTGCCAGTAGTTTGTCGGCAGGGATGAGCAATCAGCCCCAGCATTTT. Full variable domain (rest looked up from reference TRBV19 and TRBJ1-5): DGGITQSPKYLFRKEGQNVTLSCEQNLNHDAMYWYRQDPGQGLRLIYYSQIVNDFQKGDIAEGYSVSREKKESFPLTVTSAQKNPTAFYLCASSLSAGMSNQPQHFGDGTRLSIL.

The chain is built from TRBV15 and TRBJ1-6, with a possible D match to TRBD1 (6 bases). Germline lookup yields CDR1 LNHNV and CDR2 YYDKDF (reference sequence). The germline V and J ends were trimmed by 1 base and 8 bases, with 15 bases remaining between them. The length of the CDR3 is 16 residues. The CDR3 region is CATSRVRGAVDSPLHF. In nucleotides, the CDR3 is TGTGCCACCAGCAGAGTACGGGGGGCCGTCGATTCACCCCTCCACTTT.

The chain is built from TRBV19 and TRBJ2-1; the match to TRBD1 covers 9 bases. The CDR3 loop spans 14 amino acids. The germline V gene encodes CDR1 LNHDA and CDR2 SQIVND (reference sequence). Unmatched junction bases numbered 8, after V lost 10 bases and J lost 4 bases. The CDR3 nucleotides read TGTGCCACAGAGGGACAGGGCGGGTACAATGAGCAGTTCTTC. It yields the protein CATEGQGGYNEQFF.

This chain connects TRBV9 to TRBJ1-1; the D is unclear. V lost 4 bases to trimming and J lost 1 base, with 11 bases between them. The CDR3 sequence is 14 residues long. Germline lookup yields CDR1 SGDLS and CDR2 YYNGEE. CDR3 coding DNA: TGTGCCAGCAGCTACTTTCCGGGGAACACTGAAGCTTTCTTT. The encoded protein is CASSYFPGNTEAFF. Variable domain in full (rest from reference TRBV9 and TRBJ1-1): DSGVTQTPKHLITATGQRVTLRCSPRSGDLSVYWYQQSLDQGLQFLIQYYNGEERAKGNILERFSAQQFPDLHSELNLSSLELGDSALYFCASSYFPGNTEAFFGQGTRLTVV.

V usage is TRBV27 and J usage is TRBJ2-3; possible D gene TRBD1, 6 bases. This CDR3 contains 16 residues. V was pared by 3 bases and J by 2 bases, with 15 bases between. Germline lookup yields CDR1 MNHEY and CDR2 SMNVEV (reference sequence). Here the CDR3 reads CASSFRTVIPTDTQYF. DNA for the CDR3: TGTGCCAGCAGTTTCAGGACAGTAATACCCACAGATACGCAGTATTTT.

Points on this clone: Sequence at one end of the junction differs from germline and may be a read error. In DNA, the CDR3 is TGCGCCAGCAGTGAGCCCCATTACGGGCAGTACTTC. The encoded protein is CASSEPHYGQYF. The J gene is TRBJ2-7, the V gene TRBV10-2; no firm D call. The CDR3 has 12 residues. Germline V gene sequence: CDR1 WSHSY, CDR2 SAAADI.

The chain is built from TRBV6-1 and TRBJ2-3, with a weak D call TRBD1 (6 bases). CDR1 MNHNS and CDR2 SASEGT come from the germline V gene. There are 15 residues in the CDR3. V lost 6 bases, J lost 0 bases, and 13 bases lay in between. The CDR3 spells CASSGQSGSTDTQYF. For the CDR3, the DNA is TGTGCCAGCAGCGGACAGAGCGGAAGCACAGATACGCAGTATTTT.

The chain uses TRBV28 and TRBJ2-1; 9 bases align to TRBD1. There are 17 residues in the CDR3. CDR1 and CDR2 from the germline V gene are MDHEN and SYDVKM. J gave up 0 bases and V 5 bases, and 8 bases lay outside the gene matches. CDR3 coding DNA: TGTGCCAGCAGTCCCCGACAGGGGGTGATCTCCTACAATGAGCAGTTCTTC. The encoded protein is CASSPRQGVISYNEQFF.

This rearrangement joins TRBV9 to TRBJ1-3; D is perhaps TRBD1 (5 bases). The germline CDR1 and CDR2 sequences are SGDLS and YYNGEE. There are 17 residues in the CDR3. Trimming took off 6 bases at V and 0 bases at J, with 19 bases between the two ends. CDR3 bases: TGTGCCAGCACCGTCTCTGGACATCCCGTCTCTGGAAACACCATATATTTT. Translation gives CASTVSGHPVSGNTIYF.

J is TRBJ1-2 and V is TRBV5-6; tentatively, D is TRBD1 (6 bases). Germline CDR1 SGHDT, CDR2 YYEEEE. This CDR3 has 12 residues. The V end lost 0 bases, the J end lost 14 bases, and 14 bases lay between the germline ends. The CDR3 nucleotides are TGTGCCAGCAGCTTGGGCCAAGGGGGAACGACCTTC. Its protein is CASSLGQGGTTF. The full variable domain, completed using reference TRBV5-6 and TRBJ1-2, is DAGVTQSPTHLIKTRGQQVTLRCSPKSGHDTVSWYQQALGQGPQFIFQYYEEEERQRGNFPDRFSGHQFPNYSSELNVNALLLGDSALYLCASSLGQGGTTFGSGTRLTVV.

The V call is TRBV7-2, the J call TRBJ1-2, with a tentative D call TRBD1 (6 bases). V dropped 1 base and J dropped 8 bases, with 11 bases sitting between them. In germline, CDR1 is SGHTA, CDR2 FQGNSA. CDR3 length equals 13 residues. The chain's CDR3 is CASSLGLGGGYTF. The CDR3 coding sequence is TGTGCCAGCAGCTTAGGGTTAGGGGGAGGCTACACCTTC.

This rearrangement joins TRBV6-7 to TRBJ2-2; TRBD2 matches 11 bases. TRBV6-7 is placed among ORFs of uncertain function. The length of the CDR3 is 24 residues. With V trimmed by 7 bases and J by 0 bases, 28 bases remained unmatched. The chain's CDR3 is CASKTTYLLAGVWSAGSNTGELFF. The CDR3 coding sequence is TGTGCCAGCAAAACCACTTACTTACTAGCGGGGGTTTGGAGTGCCGGATCGAACACCGGGGAGCTGTTTTTT.

The CDR3 here is CASSYGQGRVGTEAFF. The DNA for the CDR3 is TGTGCCAGCAGTTACGGACAGGGACGGGTAGGCACTGAAGCTTTCTTT. The rearrangement uses TRBV6-5 and TRBJ1-1, with 8 positions matching TRBD1. CDR3 length equals 16 residues. With 2 bases clipped from V and 4 bases from J, the junction kept 9 bases outside the gene matches. CDR1 MNHEY and CDR2 SVGAGI come from the germline V gene.